This record covers a single T cell receptor beta chain. Its matching antigen is unknown. Germline V CDR1 and CDR2: SEHNR, FQNEAQ (reference sequence). The CDR3 runs 17 residues. Trimming pared 1 base from V and 3 bases from J, leaving 16 bases between. This entry is derived from a study of CD8 T cells in ankylosing spondylitis. Study-level points and caveats: For ankylosing spondylitis blood, a TCR beta motif of eight or nine highly homologous variants appeared characteristic. Reportedly, matched ankylosing spondylitis synovial fluid was significantly enriched for disease-linked clones. Both synovial fluid and blood in reactive arthritis had previously been reported to carry some motif variants.

In making TCR beta libraries, quantitative 5'-RACE with molecular barcodes was used. TCRdb processed the 5' RACE reads anew with MiXCR; each CDR3 protein has one entry. The sample lists about 390,000 distinct CDR3 sequences, about 20% occurring once. This TCR came from a male donor with ankylosing spondylitis. Sequencing input: blood, either unsorted or a sorted T cell fraction (not recorded which). The chain carries TRBV7-9 and TRBJ2-1; TRBD2 might be the D (5 bases). CDR3: CASSLGSPAGVYNEQFF. The CDR3 DNA is TGTGCCAGCAGCTTAGGATCACCTGCGGGTGTCTACAATGAGCAGTTCTTC.